This T cell receptor (beta chain) was sequenced in a study of blood T cell repertoires in COVID-19. Individuals aged roughly 18 to 95 years were recruited from about two dozen US areas. Grouping used clinical history reported by participants in a survey and questionnaire. Two consecutive negative NP/OP PCR tests, clearance, or resolved symptoms defined Cohort 3 recovery. This clone was detected only a few times. Unmatched junction bases numbered 6, after V lost 3 bases and J lost 1 base. This CDR3 comprises 15 residues. Germline V gene sequence: CDR1 SGHNT, CDR2 YYREEE (reference sequence). Per the original data handling: Amplification of reference gene primers provided the estimated nucleated cell counts. Generated by immunoSEQ multiplex PCR, the TCRdb table keeps only in-frame clones and is missing some. V and J calls and clone size are as listed in that table; D and trimming were resolved from the DNA. The profile covers hundreds of thousands of clones, with 85% appearing a single time and 18% taken by the ten largest.

This receptor was taken from a man in his forties or fifties who had recovered from COVID-19. Sequencing was carried out using PBMCs or T cells enriched from blood (not recorded which). V and J are TRBV5-4 and TRBJ1-1; 7 bases match TRBD1. The CDR3 DNA is TGTGCCAGCAGCTCAGGGACAGTTCGGAACACTGAAGCTTTCTTT. Translating gives CASSSGTVRNTEAFF.